This passage covers 7 T cell receptor beta chains from one sample sequenced in a study of shared clonotypes between healthy human individuals. Clones were read by immunoSEQ multiplex PCR, and TCRdb kept only the in-frame ones, dropping some. The sample lists roughly 2.5 million clones, roughly nine tenths seen once, with around 0.14% in the top ten. Sequencing used naive CD4+ T cells sorted from blood. The subset denotes: CD45RA+ positively selected. The receptors originated from a man between 18 and 35 years old in good health.

J is TRBJ1-2 and V is TRBV29-1; TRBD1 matches 10 bases. The CDR3 has 15 amino acids. Germline CDR1 reads SQVTM; CDR2 reads ANQGSEA. J gave up 4 bases and V 7 bases, and 12 bases lay outside the gene matches. CDR3 loop: CSAPEDRDRGYGYTF. Written as DNA, the CDR3 is TGCAGCGCCCCCGAGGACAGGGACAGGGGCTATGGCTACACCTTC.

The chain has TRBV6-6 and TRBJ2-3; 10 bases align to TRBD2. Germline trimming cut 10 bases from V and 4 bases from J; bases unmatched to any gene: 14. The V gene's germline CDR1 is MNHNY and CDR2 SVGAGI (reference sequence). The CDR3 spans 16 residues. The CDR3 protein is CATRPPQRGGADTQYF. The CDR3, as DNA: TGTGCCACCCGACCCCCCCAGCGGGGGGGTGCAGATACGCAGTATTTT.

The CDR3 region is CASSFVDISEAFF. The CDR3 nucleotides read TGTGCCAGCAGTTTCGTCGACATTTCTGAAGCTTTCTTT. V gene TRBV6-6 combines with J gene TRBJ1-1; D not resolved. The CDR3 totals 13 residues. Trimming shortened V by 4 bases and J by 6 bases, and 12 bases separated the two germline ends. CDR1 and CDR2 from the germline V gene are MNHNY and SVGAGI (reference sequence).

This chain joins TRBV30 and TRBJ2-3; the D gene is possibly TRBD2 (5 bases). The germline V gene has CDR1 GTSNPN and CDR2 SVGIG (reference sequence). This CDR3 spans 13 amino acids. Trimming pared 8 bases from V and 2 bases from J, leaving 14 bases between. CDR3 DNA: TGTGCCGTGACGAGAGCGGCCACAGATACGCAGTATTTT. As protein: CAVTRAATDTQYF.

This clone was recorded a few times. This rearrangement joins TRBV29-1 to TRBJ1-1; possible D gene TRBD1, 6 bases. The V end was cut by 5 bases, the J end by 1 base, with 11 bases between. The CDR3 runs to 13 residues. CDR1 is SQVTM, CDR2 ANQGSEA, per germline. In DNA form, the CDR3 reads TGCAGCGTTAAATGGACAGAGAACACTGAAGCTTTCTTT. It specifies CSVKWTENTEAFF.

The genes are TRBV7-9 and TRBJ1-4; possible D gene TRBD1, 6 bases. CDR3 length: 14 residues. The ends were cut back, 5 bases at V and 5 bases at J, with 12 bases in the middle. In germline, CDR1 is SEHNR, CDR2 FQNEAQ (reference sequence). The chain's CDR3 is CASSPRTGNEKLFF. DNA of the CDR3: TGTGCCAGCAGCCCTCGAACAGGGAATGAAAAACTGTTTTTT.

The chain couples TRBV30 to TRBJ2-6, with D perhaps TRBD1 or TRBD2 (5 bases each). Germline CDR1 GTSNPN, CDR2 SVGIG (reference sequence). CDR3 size: 17 residues. V dropped 1 base and J dropped 2 bases, with 15 bases sitting between them. This CDR3 is CAWSGGWIGTGANVLTF. DNA for the CDR3: TGTGCCTGGAGTGGGGGGTGGATAGGGACTGGGGCCAACGTCCTGACTTTC.